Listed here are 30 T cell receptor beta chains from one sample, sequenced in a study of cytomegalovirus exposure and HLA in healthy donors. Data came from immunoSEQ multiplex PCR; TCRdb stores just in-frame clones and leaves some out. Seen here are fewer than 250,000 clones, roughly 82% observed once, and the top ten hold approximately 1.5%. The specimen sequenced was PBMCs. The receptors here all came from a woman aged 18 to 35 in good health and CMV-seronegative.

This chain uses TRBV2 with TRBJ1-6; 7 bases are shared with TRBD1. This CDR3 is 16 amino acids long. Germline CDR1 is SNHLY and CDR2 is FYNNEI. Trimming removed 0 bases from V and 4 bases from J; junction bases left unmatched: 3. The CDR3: CASSEAIQGYNSPLHF. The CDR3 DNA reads TGTGCCAGCAGTGAAGCGATACAGGGGTATAATTCACCCCTCCACTTT. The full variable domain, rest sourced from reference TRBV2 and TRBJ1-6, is EPEVTQTPSHQVTQMGQEVILRCVPISNHLYFYWYRQILGQKVEFLVSFYNNEISEKSEIFDDQFSVERPDGSNFTLKIRSTKLEDSAMYFCASSEAIQGYNSPLHFGNGTRLTVT.

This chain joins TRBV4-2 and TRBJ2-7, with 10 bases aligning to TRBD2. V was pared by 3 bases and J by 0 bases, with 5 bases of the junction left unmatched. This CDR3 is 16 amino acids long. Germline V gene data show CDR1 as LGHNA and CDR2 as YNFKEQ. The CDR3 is CASSQEPSGSSYEQYF. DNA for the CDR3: TGTGCCAGCAGCCAGGAACCTAGCGGGAGCTCCTACGAGCAGTACTTC.

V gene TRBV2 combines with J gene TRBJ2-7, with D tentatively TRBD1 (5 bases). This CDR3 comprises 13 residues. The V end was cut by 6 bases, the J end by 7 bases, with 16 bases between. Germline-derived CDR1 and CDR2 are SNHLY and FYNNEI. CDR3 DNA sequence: TGTGCCAGCAGGGACAAGTGGTTCGGGGAGCAGTACTTC. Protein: CASRDKWFGEQYF.

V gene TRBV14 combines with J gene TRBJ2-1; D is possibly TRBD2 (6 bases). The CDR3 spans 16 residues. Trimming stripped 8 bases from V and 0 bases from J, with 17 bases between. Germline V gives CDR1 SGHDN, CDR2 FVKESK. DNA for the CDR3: TGTGCCAGCTCTCCCGTCGGGGGAAGCTCCTACAATGAGCAGTTCTTC. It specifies CASSPVGGSSYNEQFF.

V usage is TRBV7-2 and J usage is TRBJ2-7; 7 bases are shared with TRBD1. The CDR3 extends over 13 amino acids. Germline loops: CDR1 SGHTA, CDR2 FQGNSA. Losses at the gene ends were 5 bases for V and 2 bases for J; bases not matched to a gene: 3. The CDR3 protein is CASSTGQPYEQYF. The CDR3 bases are TGTGCCAGCAGCACGGGACAGCCCTACGAGCAGTACTTC.

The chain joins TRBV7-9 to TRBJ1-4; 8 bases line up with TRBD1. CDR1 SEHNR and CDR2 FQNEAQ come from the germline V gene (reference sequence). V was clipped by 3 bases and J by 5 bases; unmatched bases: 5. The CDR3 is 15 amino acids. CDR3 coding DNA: TGTGCCAGCAGCTTGGGGACAGGCCCCAATGAAAAACTGTTTTTT. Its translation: CASSLGTGPNEKLFF.

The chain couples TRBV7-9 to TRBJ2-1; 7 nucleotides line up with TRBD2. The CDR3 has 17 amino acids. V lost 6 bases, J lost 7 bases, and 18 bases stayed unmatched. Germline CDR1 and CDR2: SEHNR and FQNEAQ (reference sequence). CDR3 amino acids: CASSGPTMREKPNEQFF. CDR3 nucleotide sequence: TGTGCCAGCAGTGGCCCGACGATGCGGGAGAAGCCGAATGAGCAGTTCTTC.

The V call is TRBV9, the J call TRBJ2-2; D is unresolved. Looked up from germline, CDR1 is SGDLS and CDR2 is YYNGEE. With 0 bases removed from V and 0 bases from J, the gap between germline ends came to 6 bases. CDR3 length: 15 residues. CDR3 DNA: TGTGCCAGCAGCGTAGACGGTTCGAACACCGGGGAGCTGTTTTTT. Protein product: CASSVDGSNTGELFF.

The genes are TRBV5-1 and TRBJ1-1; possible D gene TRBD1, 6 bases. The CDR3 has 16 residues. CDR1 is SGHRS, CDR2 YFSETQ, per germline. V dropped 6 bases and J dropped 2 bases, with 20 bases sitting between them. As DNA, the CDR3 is TGCGCCAGCACCCAAGGACAGACCCTACAAAACACTGAAGCTTTCTTT. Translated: CASTQGQTLQNTEAFF. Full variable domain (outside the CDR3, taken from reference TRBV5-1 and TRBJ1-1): KAGVTQTPRYLIKTRGQQVTLSCSPISGHRSVSWYQQTPGQGLQFLFEYFSETQRNKGNFPGRFSGRQFSNSRSEMNVSTLELGDSALYLCASTQGQTLQNTEAFFGQGTRLTVV.

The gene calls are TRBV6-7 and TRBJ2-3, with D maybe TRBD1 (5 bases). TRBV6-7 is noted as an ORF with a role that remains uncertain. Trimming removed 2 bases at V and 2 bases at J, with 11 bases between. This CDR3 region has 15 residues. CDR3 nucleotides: TGTGCCAGCAGTTACCCGACAGACCTCACAGATACGCAGTATTTT. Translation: CASSYPTDLTDTQYF.

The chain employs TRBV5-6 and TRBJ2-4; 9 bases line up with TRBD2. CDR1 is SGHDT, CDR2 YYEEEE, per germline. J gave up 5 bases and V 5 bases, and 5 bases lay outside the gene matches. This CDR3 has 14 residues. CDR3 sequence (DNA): TGTGCCAGCAGGGAGCGGGGGGCGGAAAACATTCAGTACTTC. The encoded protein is CASRERGAENIQYF. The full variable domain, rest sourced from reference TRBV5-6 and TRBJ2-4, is DAGVTQSPTHLIKTRGQQVTLRCSPKSGHDTVSWYQQALGQGPQFIFQYYEEEERQRGNFPDRFSGHQFPNYSSELNVNALLLGDSALYLCASRERGAENIQYFGAGTRLSVL.

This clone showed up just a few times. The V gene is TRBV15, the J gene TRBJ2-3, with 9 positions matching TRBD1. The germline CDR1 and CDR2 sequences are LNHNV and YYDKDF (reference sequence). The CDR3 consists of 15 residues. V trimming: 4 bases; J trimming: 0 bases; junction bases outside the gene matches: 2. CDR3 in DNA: TGTGCCACCAGCACCGGGACAGGGAGCACAGATACGCAGTATTTT. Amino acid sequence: CATSTGTGSTDTQYF.

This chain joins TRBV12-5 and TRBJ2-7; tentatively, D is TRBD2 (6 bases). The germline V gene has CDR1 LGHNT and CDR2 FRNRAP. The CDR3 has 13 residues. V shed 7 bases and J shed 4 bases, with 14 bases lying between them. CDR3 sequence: CASALASRYEQYF. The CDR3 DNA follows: TGTGCTAGTGCCCTAGCGAGCAGATACGAGCAGTACTTC.

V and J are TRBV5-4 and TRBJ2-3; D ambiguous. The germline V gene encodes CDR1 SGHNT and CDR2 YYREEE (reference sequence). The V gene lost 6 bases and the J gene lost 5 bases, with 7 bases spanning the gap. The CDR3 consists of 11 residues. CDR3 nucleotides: TGTGCCAGCACCTCCCTAGATACGCAGTATTTT. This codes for CASTSLDTQYF.

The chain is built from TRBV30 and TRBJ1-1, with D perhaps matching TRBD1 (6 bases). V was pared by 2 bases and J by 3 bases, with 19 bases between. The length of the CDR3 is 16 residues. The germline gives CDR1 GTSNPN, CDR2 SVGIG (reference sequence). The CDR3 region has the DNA TGTGCCTGGAGTACCTTACATCGACAGGCGGACACTGAAGCTTTCTTT. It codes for CAWSTLHRQADTEAFF.

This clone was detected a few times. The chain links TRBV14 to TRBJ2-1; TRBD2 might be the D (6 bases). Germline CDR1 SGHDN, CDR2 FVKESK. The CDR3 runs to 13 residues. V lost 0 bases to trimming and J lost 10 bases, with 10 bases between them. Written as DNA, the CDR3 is TGTGCCAGCAGCCAAGATTTGGCGGGAGAGCAGTTCTTC. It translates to CASSQDLAGEQFF.

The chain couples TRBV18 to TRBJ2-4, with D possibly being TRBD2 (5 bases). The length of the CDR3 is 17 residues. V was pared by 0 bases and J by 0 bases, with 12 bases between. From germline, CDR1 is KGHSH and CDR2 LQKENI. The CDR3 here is CASSPPEAVLAKNIQYF. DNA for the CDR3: TGTGCCAGCTCACCACCGGAGGCAGTCCTAGCCAAAAACATTCAGTACTTC.

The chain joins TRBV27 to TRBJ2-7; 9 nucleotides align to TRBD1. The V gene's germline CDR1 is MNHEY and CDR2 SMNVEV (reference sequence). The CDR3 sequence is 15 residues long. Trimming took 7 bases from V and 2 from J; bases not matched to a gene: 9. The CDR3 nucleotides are TGTGCCAGCAAAATGGCCGGGACAGGGACCTACGAGCAGTACTTC. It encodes CASKMAGTGTYEQYF.

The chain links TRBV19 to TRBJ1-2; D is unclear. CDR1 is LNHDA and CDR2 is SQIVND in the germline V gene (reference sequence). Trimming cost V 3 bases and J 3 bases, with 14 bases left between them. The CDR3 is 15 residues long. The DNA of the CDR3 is TGTGCCAGTAGTATTTCGGGTGAGATCCACTATGGCTACACCTTC. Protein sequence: CASSISGEIHYGYTF.

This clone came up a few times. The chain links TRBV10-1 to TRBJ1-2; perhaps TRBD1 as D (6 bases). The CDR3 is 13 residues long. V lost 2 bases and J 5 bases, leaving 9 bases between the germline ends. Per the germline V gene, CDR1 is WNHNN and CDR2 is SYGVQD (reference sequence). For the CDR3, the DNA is TGCGCCAGCAGTGAGGGGCAGGGGTATGGCTACACCTTC. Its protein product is CASSEGQGYGYTF.

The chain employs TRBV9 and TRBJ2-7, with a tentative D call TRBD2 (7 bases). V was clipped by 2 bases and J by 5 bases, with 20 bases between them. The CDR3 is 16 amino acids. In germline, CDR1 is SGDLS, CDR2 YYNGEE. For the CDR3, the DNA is TGTGCCAGCAGCGTCCAAGGGGGGAGGGTAGGCGACGAGCAGTACTTC. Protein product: CASSVQGGRVGDEQYF.

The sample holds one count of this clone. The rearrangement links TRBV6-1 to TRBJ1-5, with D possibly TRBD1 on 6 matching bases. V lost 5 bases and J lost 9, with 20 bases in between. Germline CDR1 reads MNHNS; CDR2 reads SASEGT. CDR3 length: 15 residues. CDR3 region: CASSSQGGGPRPQHF. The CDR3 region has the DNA TGTGCCAGCAGTTCCCAAGGGGGGGGTCCACGGCCCCAGCATTTT.

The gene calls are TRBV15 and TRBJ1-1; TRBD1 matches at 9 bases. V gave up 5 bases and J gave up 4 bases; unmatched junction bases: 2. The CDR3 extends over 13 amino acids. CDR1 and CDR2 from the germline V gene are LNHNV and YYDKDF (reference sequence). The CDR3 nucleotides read TGTGCCACCAGCCGGGACAGGGTCACTGAAGCTTTCTTT. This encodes CATSRDRVTEAFF.

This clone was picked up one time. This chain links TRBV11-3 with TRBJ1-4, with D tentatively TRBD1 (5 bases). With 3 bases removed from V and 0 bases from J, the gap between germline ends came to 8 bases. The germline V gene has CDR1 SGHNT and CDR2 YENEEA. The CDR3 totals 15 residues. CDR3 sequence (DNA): TGTGCCAGCAGCTTGGGGCCTTCAACTAATGAAAAACTGTTTTTT. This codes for CASSLGPSTNEKLFF.

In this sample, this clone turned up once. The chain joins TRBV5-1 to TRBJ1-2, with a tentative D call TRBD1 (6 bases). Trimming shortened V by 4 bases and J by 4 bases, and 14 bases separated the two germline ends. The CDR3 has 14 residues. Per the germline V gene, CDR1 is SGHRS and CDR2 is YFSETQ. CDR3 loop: CASSVTTGSYGYTF. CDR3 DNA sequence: TGCGCCAGCAGCGTTACAACAGGGAGCTATGGCTACACCTTC.

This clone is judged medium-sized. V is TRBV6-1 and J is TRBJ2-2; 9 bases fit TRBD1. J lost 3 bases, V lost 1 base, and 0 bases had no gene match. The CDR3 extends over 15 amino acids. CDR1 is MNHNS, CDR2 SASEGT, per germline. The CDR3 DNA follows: TGTGCCAGCAGTGAAGGGACAGGGGACACCGGGGAGCTGTTTTTT. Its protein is CASSEGTGDTGELFF.

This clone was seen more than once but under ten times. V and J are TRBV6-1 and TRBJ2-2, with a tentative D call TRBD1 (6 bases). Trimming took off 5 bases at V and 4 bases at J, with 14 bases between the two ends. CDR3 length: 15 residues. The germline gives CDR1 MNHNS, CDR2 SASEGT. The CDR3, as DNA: TGTGCCAGCAGTCCAGGGGTATCGGGCACCGGGGAGCTGTTTTTT. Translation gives CASSPGVSGTGELFF.

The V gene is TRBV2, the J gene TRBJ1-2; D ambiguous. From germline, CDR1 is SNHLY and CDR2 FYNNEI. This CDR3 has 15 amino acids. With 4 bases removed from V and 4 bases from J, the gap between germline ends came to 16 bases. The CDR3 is CASSGNGPAGYGYTF. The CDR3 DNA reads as TGTGCCAGCAGTGGAAACGGGCCTGCGGGCTATGGCTACACCTTC.

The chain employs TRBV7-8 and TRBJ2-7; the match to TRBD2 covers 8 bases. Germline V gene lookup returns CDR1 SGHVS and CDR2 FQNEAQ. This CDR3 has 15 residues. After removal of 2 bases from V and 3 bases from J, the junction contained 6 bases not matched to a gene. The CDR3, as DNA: TGTGCCAGCAGCTTATATACTAGCGGAGTCTACGAGCAGTACTTC. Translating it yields CASSLYTSGVYEQYF.

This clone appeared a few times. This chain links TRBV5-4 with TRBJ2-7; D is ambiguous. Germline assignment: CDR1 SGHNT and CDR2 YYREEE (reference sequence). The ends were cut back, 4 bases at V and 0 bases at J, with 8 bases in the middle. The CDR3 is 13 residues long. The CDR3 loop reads CASSPNPSYEQYF. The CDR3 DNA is TGTGCCAGCAGCCCTAACCCCTCCTACGAGCAGTACTTC.